A single sample is the source of the 3 T cell receptor beta chains below, sequenced in a study of post-analysis software for immune sequencing data. Broader study findings: When patients were compared with controls, five TRBV segments were more frequent, TRBV5-6, TRBV5-1 and TRBV20-1 among them.

The authors incorporated unique molecular identifiers into the TCR beta cDNA libraries. Each CDR3 protein gets one entry after TCRdb re-called the PCR reads with MiXCR. In the table there are about 500,000 distinct CDR3 sequences, less than 45% of which are singletons. No antigen has been assigned to these receptors. The material sequenced was blood. These receptors were taken from a girl aged 10-17 years with multiple sclerosis.

Details on this clonotype: At one end, the junction sequence differs from germline, possibly due to a read error. The V gene is TRBV9, the J gene TRBJ2-2; D possibly corresponds to TRBD2 (5 bases). Germline V lookup: CDR1 SGDLS, CDR2 YYNGEE. This CDR3 is 12 amino acids long. CDR3 sequence reads: CASSRTTGVLFF. The CDR3 bases are TGTGCCAGCAGCCGGACCACCGGGGTGCTGTTTTTT.

V is TRBV20-1 and J is TRBJ2-3, with D tentatively TRBD1 or TRBD2 (5 bases each). V lost 6 bases and J lost 6, with 10 bases in between. Per germline, CDR1 DFQATT and CDR2 SNEGSKA (reference sequence). The CDR3 runs 11 residues. Here the CDR3 DNA reads TGCAGTGCGGGGACGGGTGATACGCAGTATTTT. It translates to CSAGTGDTQYF.

The CDR3 coding sequence is TGCGCCAGCAGCTTGACAGGGGGTGGCACTGAGACCCAGTACTTC. Translating gives CASSLTGGGTETQYF. V gene TRBV5-1 combines with J gene TRBJ2-5; TRBD1 aligns across 8 bases. Germline lookup yields CDR1 SGHRS and CDR2 YFSETQ. J gave up 5 bases and V 1 base, and 7 bases lay outside the gene matches. The CDR3 covers 15 residues.